The clone carrying this T cell receptor (beta chain) was counted between two and nine times. The target antigen is unknown. These data are taken from a study of graft-versus-host responses after intestinal transplantation. Study-wide background: As for transplant type, recipients had multivisceral, liver-intestinal, or isolated intestinal grafts.

Study-wide results and caveats: Graft-donor T cell macrochimerism coincided with high graft-versus-host to host-versus-graft clonal ratios in allografts. GvH clones surfaced in recipient marrow, some emerging earlier in ileum or blood.

This table comes from immunoSEQ multiplex PCR, and its TCRdb copy is limited to in-frame clones, with some not included. The data hold approximately 89,000 clones, with 90% to 95% observed a single time. This CDR3 is built from 14 residues. Germline CDR1 is MNHEY and CDR2 is SMNVEV (reference sequence). The V end lost 3 bases, the J end lost 5 bases, and 8 bases lay between the germline ends. The chain employs TRBV27 and TRBJ1-6, with D possibly TRBD1 on 6 matching bases. The TCR comes from a human donor who was the organ donor for an intestinal transplant. The material was unstimulated CD8+ T cells sorted from spleen or lymph node cells, obtained before transplant. Here the CDR3 DNA reads TGTGCCAGCAGTTTGGGGGCCGATAATTCACCCCTCCACTTT. Its protein product is CASSLGADNSPLHF.